These 6 T cell receptor beta chains came from one sample sequenced in a study of human T cells and chemical hapten exposure (dated by TCRdb to about 2021). The protocol used for the library was RACE. Sequencing was performed on a NextSeq 500. TCRdb passed the public sequencing reads through fastp at Q25 and MiXCR, retaining productive beta sequences. Rows with one shared CDR3 protein collapse into an entry with the most common genes and DNA. Counted in this sample were under 450,000 distinct CDR3 sequences; 4.8% of them appeared once. Together, the top ten hold around 2.3% of the sample. The meaning of the sample's time point label: patch test 1, 2 weeks after DPC sensitization. In the paper's terms, the treatment or condition label means: therapeutic diphenylcyclopropenone sensitization with weekly scalp DPC. Here the sequenced sample was whole blood, taken in connection with sensitization to the hapten diphenylcyclopropenone (DPC). These receptors were taken from a woman aged 50 to 60 with alopecia areata. Some clones in this sample may be carry-over from other donors' samples.

This clonotype came up many times. The V and J genes are TRBV29-1 and TRBJ2-6, with 8 bases identical to TRBD1. J gave up 1 base and V 6 bases, and 5 bases lay outside the gene matches. CDR1 and CDR2 (germline): SQVTM, ANQGSEA. The CDR3 spans 15 residues. DNA for the CDR3: TGCAGCGTAGGACAGGGAGTGTCTGGGGCCAACGTCCTGACTTTC. Its protein is CSVGQGVSGANVLTF.

This chain's CDR3 is CASSIRTSGEGETQYF. The CDR3 nucleotides are TGTGCCAGTAGTATTAGGACTAGCGGGGAGGGAGAGACCCAGTACTTC. The V and J genes are TRBV19 and TRBJ2-5; 12 nucleotides agree with TRBD2. J was trimmed by 4 bases and V by 3 bases; bases with no gene match: 6. This CDR3 comprises 16 residues. In germline, CDR1 is LNHDA, CDR2 SQIVND (reference sequence). Full variable domain (remainder filled in from reference TRBV19 and TRBJ2-5): DGGITQSPKYLFRKEGQNVTLSCEQNLNHDAMYWYRQDPGQGLRLIYYSQIVNDFQKGDIAEGYSVSREKKESFPLTVTSAQKNPTAFYLCASSIRTSGEGETQYFGPGTRLLVL.

This clonotype came up many times. J is TRBJ2-1 and V is TRBV7-6; 12 nucleotides align to TRBD2. Germline CDR1 and CDR2: SGHVS and FNYEAQ. This CDR3 has 15 amino acids. The V and J ends lost 5 bases and 5 bases, in that order; junction bases with no gene match: 4. The CDR3 sequence: CASSHRLAGDNEQFF. In nucleotides, the CDR3 is TGTGCCAGCAGCCATCGACTAGCGGGGGACAATGAGCAGTTCTTC.

The chain links TRBV7-6 to TRBJ2-3, with TRBD1 identical over 12 bases. Germline values: CDR1 SGHVS, CDR2 FNYEAQ. The V and J ends lost 4 bases and 4 bases, in that order; junction bases with no gene match: 6. The CDR3 runs to 16 residues. CDR3 protein: CASSSGTGGASDTQYF. The CDR3 DNA reads TGTGCCAGCAGCTCCGGGACAGGGGGCGCCTCAGATACGCAGTATTTT. Full variable domain (remainder filled in from reference TRBV7-6 and TRBJ2-3): GAGVSQSPRYKVTKRGQDVALRCDPISGHVSLYWYRQALGQGPEFLTYFNYEAQQDKSGLPNDRFSAERPEGSISTLTIQRTEQRDSAMYRCASSSGTGGASDTQYFGPGTRLTVL.

The sample holds a few counts of this clonotype. This rearrangement joins TRBV7-3 to TRBJ2-6; D might be TRBD1 (6 bases). The CDR3 runs to 18 residues. Germline V gives CDR1 SGHTA, CDR2 FQGTGA. V was cut by 2 bases and J by 2 bases, with 16 bases left in between. The CDR3 region has the DNA TGTGCCAGCAGCTTAGTTAGGGCAGGGGTCCCTGGGGCCAACGTCCTGACTTTC. Translation: CASSLVRAGVPGANVLTF.

The CDR3 sequence: CASSSTGGVYNEQFF. CDR3 DNA sequence: TGTGCCAGCAGCTCGACAGGGGGAGTTTACAATGAGCAGTTCTTC. The chain couples TRBV7-9 to TRBJ2-1; 9 positions match TRBD1. From germline, CDR1 is SEHNR and CDR2 FQNEAQ (reference sequence). J was trimmed by 4 bases and V by 4 bases; bases with no gene match: 5. The CDR3 loop spans 15 amino acids.